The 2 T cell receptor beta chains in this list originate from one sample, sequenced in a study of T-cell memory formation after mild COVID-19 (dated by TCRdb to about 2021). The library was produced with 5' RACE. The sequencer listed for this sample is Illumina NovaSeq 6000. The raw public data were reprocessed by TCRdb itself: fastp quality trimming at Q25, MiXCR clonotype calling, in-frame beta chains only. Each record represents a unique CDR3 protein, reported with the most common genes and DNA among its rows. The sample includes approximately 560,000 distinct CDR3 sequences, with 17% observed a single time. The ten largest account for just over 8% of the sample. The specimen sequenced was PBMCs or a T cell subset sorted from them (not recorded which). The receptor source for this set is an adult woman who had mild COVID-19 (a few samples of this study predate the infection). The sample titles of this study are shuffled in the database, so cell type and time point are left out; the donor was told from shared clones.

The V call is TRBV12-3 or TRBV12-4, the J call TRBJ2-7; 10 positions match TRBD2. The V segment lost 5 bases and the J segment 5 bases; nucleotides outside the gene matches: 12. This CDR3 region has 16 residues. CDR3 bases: TGTGCCAGCAGTCTTTCTAGCGGGGGATATCGGGACGAGCAGTACTTC. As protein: CASSLSSGGYRDEQYF.

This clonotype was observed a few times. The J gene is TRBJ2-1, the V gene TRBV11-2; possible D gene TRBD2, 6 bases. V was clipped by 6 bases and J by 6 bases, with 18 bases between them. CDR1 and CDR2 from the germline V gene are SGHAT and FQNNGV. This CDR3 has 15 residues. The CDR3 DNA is TGTGCCAGCAGAATCGCCGAGACTAGTGCCAATGAGCAGTTCTTC. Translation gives CASRIAETSANEQFF.